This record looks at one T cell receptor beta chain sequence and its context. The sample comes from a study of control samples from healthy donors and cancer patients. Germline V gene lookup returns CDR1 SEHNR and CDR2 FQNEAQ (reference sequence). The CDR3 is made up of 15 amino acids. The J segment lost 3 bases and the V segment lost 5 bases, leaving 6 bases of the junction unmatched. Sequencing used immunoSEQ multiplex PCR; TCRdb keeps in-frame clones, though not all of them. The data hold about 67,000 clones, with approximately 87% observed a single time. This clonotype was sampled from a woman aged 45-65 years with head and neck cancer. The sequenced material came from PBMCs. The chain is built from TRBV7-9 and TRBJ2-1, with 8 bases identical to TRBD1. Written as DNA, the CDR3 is TGTGCCAGCAGCCGAATCGGGACAGGCTACAATGAGCAGTTCTTC. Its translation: CASSRIGTGYNEQFF. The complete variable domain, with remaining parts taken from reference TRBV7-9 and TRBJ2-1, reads DTGVSQNPRHKITKRGQNVTFRCDPISEHNRLYWYRQTLGQGPEFLTYFQNEAQLEKSRLLSDRFSAERPKGSFSTLEIQRTEQGDSAMYLCASSRIGTGYNEQFFGPGTRLTVL.